These 4 T cell receptor beta chains originate from one sample sequenced in a study of blood T cells in healthy people across ages. Next came a second PCR, run for about 7 to 12 cycles, which used a sample-barcoded 5' primer along with a J-beta primer mix. TCRdb reprocessed the 5' RACE reads with MiXCR, giving one entry per CDR3 protein. Of 1.5 million to 2 million distinct CDR3 sequences listed, roughly 28% are singletons. The source material was blood. The source is a woman in her 30s in good health.

There are a few counts of this clonotype. This chain joins TRBV9 and TRBJ2-3; D gene unclear. The V and J ends lost 0 bases and 2 bases respectively, with 10 bases between them. CDR1 SGDLS and CDR2 YYNGEE come from the germline V gene. This CDR3 spans 15 amino acids. This CDR3 is CASSVVCGFTDTQYF. In nucleotides, the CDR3 is TGTGCCAGCAGCGTAGTGTGTGGGTTCACAGATACGCAGTATTTT.

This clonotype has only a few counts. This rearrangement joins TRBV6-5 to TRBJ2-3; D not certain. The germline CDR1 and CDR2 sequences are MNHEY and SVGAGI. V was shortened by 8 bases and J by 4 bases, with 7 bases between the two germline ends. This CDR3 is built from 11 residues. The CDR3 is CASQKADTQYF. DNA of the CDR3: TGTGCCAGCCAAAAAGCAGATACGCAGTATTTT.

The V call is TRBV20-1, the J call TRBJ1-5, with unresolved D. CDR1 is DFQATT and CDR2 is SNEGSKA in the germline V gene (reference sequence). The germline V and J ends were trimmed by 0 bases and 4 bases, with 22 bases remaining between them. The CDR3 runs 18 residues. In nucleotides, the CDR3 is TGCAGTGCTAGAGATTACTCAGACTCTCTTCCTGGGAATCAGCCCCAGCATTTT. The encoded protein is CSARDYSDSLPGNQPQHF.

This clonotype came up a few times. The chain couples TRBV6-5 to TRBJ1-4; no reliable D call. Trimming removed 6 bases at V and 5 bases at J, with 16 bases between. The V gene's germline CDR1 is MNHEY and CDR2 SVGAGI. This CDR3 has 15 amino acids. CDR3 coding DNA: TGTGCCAGCAGAGGCCCGTCAAGAGGCAATGAAAAACTGTTTTTT. Translated: CASRGPSRGNEKLFF.